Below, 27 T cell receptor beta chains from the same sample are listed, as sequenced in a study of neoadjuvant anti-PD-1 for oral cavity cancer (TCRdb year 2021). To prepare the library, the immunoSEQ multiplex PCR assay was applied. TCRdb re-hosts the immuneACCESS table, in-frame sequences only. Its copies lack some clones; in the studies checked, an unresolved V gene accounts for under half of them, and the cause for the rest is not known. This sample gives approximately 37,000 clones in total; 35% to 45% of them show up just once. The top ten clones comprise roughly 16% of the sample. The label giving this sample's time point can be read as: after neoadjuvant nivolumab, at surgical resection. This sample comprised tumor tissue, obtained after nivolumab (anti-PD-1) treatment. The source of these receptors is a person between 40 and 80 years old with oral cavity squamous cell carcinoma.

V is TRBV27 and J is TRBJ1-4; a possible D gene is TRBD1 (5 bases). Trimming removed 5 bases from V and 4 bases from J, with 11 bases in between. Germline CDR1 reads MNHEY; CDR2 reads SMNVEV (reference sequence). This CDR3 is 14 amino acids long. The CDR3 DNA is TGTGCCAGCAGTCGAGGGGCCAGTAATGAAAAACTGTTTTTT. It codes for CASSRGASNEKLFF.

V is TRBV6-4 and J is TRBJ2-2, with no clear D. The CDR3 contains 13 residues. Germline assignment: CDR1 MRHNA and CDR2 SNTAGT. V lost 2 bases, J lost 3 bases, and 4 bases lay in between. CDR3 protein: CASSDGYTGELFF. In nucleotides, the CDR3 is TGTGCCAGCAGTGACGGCTACACCGGGGAGCTGTTTTTT.

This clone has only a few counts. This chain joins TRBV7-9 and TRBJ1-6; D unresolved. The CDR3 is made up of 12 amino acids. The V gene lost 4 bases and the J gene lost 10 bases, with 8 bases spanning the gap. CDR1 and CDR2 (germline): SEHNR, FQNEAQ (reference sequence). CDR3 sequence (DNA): TGTGCCAGCAGCTCCGCGGGGTCACCCCTCCACTTT. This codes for CASSSAGSPLHF.

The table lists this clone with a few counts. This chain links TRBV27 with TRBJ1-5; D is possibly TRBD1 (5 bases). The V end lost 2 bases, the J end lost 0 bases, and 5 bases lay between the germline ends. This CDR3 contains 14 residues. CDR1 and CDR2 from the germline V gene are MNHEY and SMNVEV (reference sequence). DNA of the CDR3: TGTGCCAGCAGTTTAGGGGGTAGCAATCAGCCCCAGCATTTT. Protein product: CASSLGGSNQPQHF.

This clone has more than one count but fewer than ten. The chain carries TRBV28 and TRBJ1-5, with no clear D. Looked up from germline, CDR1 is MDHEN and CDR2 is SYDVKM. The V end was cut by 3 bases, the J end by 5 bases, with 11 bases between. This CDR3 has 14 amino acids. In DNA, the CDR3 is TGTGCCAGCAGTTTTTGGGCCGATTATCAGCCCCAGCATTTT. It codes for CASSFWADYQPQHF. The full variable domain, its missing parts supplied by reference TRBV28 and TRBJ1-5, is DVKVTQSSRYLVKRTGEKVFLECVQDMDHENMFWYRQDPGLGLRLIYFSYDVKMKEKGDIPEGYSVSREKKERFSLILESASTNQTSMYLCASSFWADYQPQHFGDGTRLSIL.

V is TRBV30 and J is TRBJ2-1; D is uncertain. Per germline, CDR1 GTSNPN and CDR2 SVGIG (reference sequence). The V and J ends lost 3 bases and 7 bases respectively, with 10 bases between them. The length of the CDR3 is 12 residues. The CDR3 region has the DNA TGTGCCTGGAGCCGCTCGTGGAATGAGCAGTTCTTC. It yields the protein CAWSRSWNEQFF. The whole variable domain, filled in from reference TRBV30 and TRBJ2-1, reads SQTIHQWPATLVQPVGSPLSLECTVEGTSNPNLYWYRQAAGRGLQLLFYSVGIGQISSEVPQNLSASRPQDRQFILSSKKLLLSDSGFYLCAWSRSWNEQFFGPGTRLTVL.

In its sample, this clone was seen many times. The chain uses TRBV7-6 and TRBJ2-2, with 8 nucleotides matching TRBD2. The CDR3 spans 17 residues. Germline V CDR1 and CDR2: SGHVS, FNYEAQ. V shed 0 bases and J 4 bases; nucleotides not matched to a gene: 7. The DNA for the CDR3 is TGTGCCAGCAGCTTAGCGAAGGGGACTAGTTCCACCGGGGAGCTGTTTTTT. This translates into CASSLAKGTSSTGELFF.

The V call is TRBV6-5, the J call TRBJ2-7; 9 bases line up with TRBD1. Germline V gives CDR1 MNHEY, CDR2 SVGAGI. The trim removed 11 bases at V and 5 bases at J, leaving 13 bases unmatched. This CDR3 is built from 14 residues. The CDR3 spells CAAHTGQGIHEQYF. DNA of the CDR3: TGTGCCGCCCACACCGGACAGGGGATCCACGAGCAGTACTTC.

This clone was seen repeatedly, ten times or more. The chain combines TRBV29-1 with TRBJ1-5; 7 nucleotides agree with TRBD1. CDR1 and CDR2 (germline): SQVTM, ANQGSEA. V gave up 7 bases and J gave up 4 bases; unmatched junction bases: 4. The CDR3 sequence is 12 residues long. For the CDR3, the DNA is TGCAGCGCGGGACAGTGGAATCAGCCCCAGCATTTT. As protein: CSAGQWNQPQHF. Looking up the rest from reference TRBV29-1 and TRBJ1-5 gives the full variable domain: SAVISQKPSRDICQRGTSLTIQCQVDSQVTMMFWYRQQPGQSLTLIATANQGSEATYESGFVIDKFPISRPNLTFSTLTVSNMSPEDSSIYLCSAGQWNQPQHFGDGTRLSIL.

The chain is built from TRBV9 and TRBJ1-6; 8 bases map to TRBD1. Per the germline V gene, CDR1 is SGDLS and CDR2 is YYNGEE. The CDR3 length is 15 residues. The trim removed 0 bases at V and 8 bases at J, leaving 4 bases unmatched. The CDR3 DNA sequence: TGTGCCAGCAGCGTAGACGGGACAGGCGATTCACCCCTCCACTTT. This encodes CASSVDGTGDSPLHF. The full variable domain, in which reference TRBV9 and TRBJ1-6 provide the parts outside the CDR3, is DSGVTQTPKHLITATGQRVTLRCSPRSGDLSVYWYQQSLDQGLQFLIQYYNGEERAKGNILERFSAQQFPDLHSELNLSSLELGDSALYFCASSVDGTGDSPLHFGNGTRLTVT.

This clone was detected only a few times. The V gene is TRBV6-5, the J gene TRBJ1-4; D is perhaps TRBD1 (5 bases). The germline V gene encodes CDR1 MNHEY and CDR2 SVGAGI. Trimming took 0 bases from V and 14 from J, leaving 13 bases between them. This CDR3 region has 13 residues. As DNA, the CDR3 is TGTGCCAGCAGTTACTCGTCGAGGGGAGAGCTGTTTTTT. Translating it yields CASSYSSRGELFF.

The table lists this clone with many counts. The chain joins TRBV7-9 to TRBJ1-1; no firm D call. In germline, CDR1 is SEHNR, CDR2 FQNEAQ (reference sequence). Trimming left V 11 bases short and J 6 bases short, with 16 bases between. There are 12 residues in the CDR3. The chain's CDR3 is CAGIMVSAEAFF. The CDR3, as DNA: TGTGCCGGTATAATGGTGTCTGCTGAAGCTTTCTTT.

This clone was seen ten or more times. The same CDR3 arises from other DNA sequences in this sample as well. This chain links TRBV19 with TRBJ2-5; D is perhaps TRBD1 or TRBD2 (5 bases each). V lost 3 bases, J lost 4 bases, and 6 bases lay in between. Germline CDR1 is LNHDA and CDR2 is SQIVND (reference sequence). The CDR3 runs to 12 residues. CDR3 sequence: CASSIGGETQYF. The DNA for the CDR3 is TGTGCCAGTAGTATTGGGGGAGAGACCCAGTACTTC.

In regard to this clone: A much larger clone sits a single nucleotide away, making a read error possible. Here the CDR3 DNA reads TGTGCCAGCAGCCAAGAGTATGCAGACTCCTACGAGCAGTACTTC. Encoded protein: CASSQEYADSYEQYF. The gene calls are TRBV5-8 and TRBJ2-7; no firm D call. This CDR3 is built from 15 residues. Germline CDR1 SGHTS, CDR2 YDEGEE. Deletions cut 4 bases from V and 0 bases from J, with 14 bases between.

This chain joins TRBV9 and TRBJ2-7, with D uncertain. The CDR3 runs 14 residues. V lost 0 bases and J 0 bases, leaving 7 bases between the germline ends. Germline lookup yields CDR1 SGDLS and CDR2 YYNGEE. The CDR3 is CASSVDVDSYEQYF. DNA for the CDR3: TGTGCCAGCAGCGTAGATGTGGACTCCTACGAGCAGTACTTC.

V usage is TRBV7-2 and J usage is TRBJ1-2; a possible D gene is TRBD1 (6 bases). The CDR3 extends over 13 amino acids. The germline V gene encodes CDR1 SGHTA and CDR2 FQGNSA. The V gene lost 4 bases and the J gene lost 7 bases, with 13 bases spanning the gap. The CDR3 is CASSSFGGAGYTF. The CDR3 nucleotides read TGTGCCAGCAGCTCATTTGGGGGGGCTGGCTACACCTTC.

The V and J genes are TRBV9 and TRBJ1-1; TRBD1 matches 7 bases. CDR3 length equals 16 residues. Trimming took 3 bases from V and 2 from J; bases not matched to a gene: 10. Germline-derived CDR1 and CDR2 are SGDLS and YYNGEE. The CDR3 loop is CASSGGPGQINTEAFF. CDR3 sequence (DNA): TGTGCCAGCAGCGGGGGCCCGGGACAGATTAACACTGAAGCTTTCTTT.

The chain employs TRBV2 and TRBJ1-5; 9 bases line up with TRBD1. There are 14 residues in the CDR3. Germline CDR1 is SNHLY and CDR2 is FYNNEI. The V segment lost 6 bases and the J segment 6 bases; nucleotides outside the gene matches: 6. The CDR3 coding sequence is TGTGCCAGCAGGCCAGGGACAGGGAGTCAGCCCCAGCATTTT. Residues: CASRPGTGSQPQHF.

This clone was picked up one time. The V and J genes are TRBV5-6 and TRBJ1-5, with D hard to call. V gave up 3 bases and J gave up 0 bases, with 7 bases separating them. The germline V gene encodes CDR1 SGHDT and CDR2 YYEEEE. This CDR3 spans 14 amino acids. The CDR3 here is CASSWSPSNQPQHF. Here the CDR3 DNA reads TGTGCCAGCAGCTGGAGCCCTAGCAATCAGCCCCAGCATTTT.

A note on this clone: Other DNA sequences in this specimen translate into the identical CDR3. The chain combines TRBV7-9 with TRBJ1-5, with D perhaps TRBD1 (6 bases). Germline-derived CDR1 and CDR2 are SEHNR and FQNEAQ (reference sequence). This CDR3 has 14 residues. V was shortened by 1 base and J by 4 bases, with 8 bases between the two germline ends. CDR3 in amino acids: CASSLGTANQPQHF. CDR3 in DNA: TGTGCCAGCAGCTTAGGGACAGCTAATCAGCCCCAGCATTTT.

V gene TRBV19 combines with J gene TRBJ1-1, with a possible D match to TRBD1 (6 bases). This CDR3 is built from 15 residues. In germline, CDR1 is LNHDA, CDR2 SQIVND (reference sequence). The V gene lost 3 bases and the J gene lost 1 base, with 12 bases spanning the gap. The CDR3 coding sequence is TGTGCCAGTAGTATCTACGGGACACCGAACACTGAAGCTTTCTTT. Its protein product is CASSIYGTPNTEAFF.

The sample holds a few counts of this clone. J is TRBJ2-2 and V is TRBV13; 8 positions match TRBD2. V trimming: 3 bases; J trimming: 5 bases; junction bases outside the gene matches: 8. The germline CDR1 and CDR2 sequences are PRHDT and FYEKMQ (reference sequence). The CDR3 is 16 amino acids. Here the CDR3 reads CASSFHPGRGTGELFF. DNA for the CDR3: TGTGCCAGCAGCTTTCATCCCGGGAGGGGGACCGGGGAGCTGTTTTTT.

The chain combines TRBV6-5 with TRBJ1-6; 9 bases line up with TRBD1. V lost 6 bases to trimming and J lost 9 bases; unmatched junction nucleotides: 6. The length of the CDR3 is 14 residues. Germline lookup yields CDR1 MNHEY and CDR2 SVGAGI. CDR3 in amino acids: CASRKGQGGSPLHF. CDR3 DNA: TGTGCCAGCAGAAAGGGACAGGGAGGTTCACCCCTCCACTTT.

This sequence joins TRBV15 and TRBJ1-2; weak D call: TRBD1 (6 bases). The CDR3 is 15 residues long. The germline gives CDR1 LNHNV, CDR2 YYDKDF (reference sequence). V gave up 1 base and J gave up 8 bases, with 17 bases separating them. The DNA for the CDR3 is TGTGCCACCAGCAGAGGTGGGTGGGGGGCGAAAGGCTACACCTTC. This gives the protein CATSRGGWGAKGYTF. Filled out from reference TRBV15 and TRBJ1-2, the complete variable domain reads DAMVIQNPRYQVTQFGKPVTLSCSQTLNHNVMYWYQQKSSQAPKLLFHYYDKDFNNEADTPDNFQSRRPNTSFCFLDIRSPGLGDTAMYLCATSRGGWGAKGYTFGSGTRLTVV.

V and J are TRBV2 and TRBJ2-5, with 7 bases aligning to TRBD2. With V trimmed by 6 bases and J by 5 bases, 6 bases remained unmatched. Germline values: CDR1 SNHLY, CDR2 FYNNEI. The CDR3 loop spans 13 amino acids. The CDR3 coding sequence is TGTGCCAGCAGCCCCGGGGGAGGGGAGACCCAGTACTTC. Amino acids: CASSPGGGETQYF.

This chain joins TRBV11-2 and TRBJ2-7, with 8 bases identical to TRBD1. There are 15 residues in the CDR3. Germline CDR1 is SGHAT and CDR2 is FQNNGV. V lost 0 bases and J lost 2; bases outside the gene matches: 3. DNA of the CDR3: TGTGCCAGCAGCTTAGACCGGACAGGGCCCTACGAGCAGTACTTC. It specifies CASSLDRTGPYEQYF.

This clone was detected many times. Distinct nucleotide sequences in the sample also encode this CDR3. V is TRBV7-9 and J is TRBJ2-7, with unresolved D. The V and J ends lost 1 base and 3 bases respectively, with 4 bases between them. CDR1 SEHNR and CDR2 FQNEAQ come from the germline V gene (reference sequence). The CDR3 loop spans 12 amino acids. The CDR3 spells CASSLVGYEQYF. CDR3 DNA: TGTGCCAGCAGCTTAGTAGGCTACGAGCAGTACTTC.